Listed below are T cell receptor beta chains from one sample, sequenced in a study of cytomegalovirus exposure and HLA in healthy donors. Method: immunoSEQ multiplex PCR; TCRdb's copy keeps in-frame clones and lacks some. The data hold 59,000 or so clones, with 65% to 90% observed a single time. Specimen: PBMCs. Receptor source: a female donor in good health and CMV-seronegative. Both conserved end residues are part of each CDR3. The order of the fields is V gene, D gene, J gene, clone size, CDR3 DNA, CDR3 protein. D genes are given only for firm matches. Size is omitted from some rows. Given values are once, few, many or a class for expanded clones.

TRBV2	TRBD1	TRBJ2-5	-	TGTGCCAGCAGCTCGGGACAGATCCAAGAGACCCAGTACTTC	CASSSGQIQETQYF
TRBV5-1	TRBD1	TRBJ1-1	few	TGCGCCAGCAGGCGTTTTTCCGGGACAGGGGGCATCATGAACACTGAAGCTTTCTTT	CASRRFSGTGGIMNTEAFF
TRBV6-5	TRBD1	TRBJ2-7	-	TGTGCCAGCAGGACAGGGGTGGGAGAGCAGTACTTC	CASRTGVGEQYF
TRBV7-2	-	TRBJ2-5	-	TGTGCCAGCAGCTTTATGGAATGGGGGGGCTTCGGGGAGACCCAGTACTTC	CASSFMEWGGFGETQYF
TRBV9	TRBD2	TRBJ2-5	-	TGTGCCAGCAGCGTAGTGGAGGAGGCGGGGGAGCAGTACTTC	CASSVVEEAGEQYF
TRBV5-1	-	TRBJ1-4	-	TGCGCCAGCAGCTTTTCTACAGATAATGAAAAACTGTTTTTT	CASSFSTDNEKLFF
TRBV9	-	TRBJ1-3	-	TGTGCCAGCAGCGTGAATACGGTTGGAAACACCATATATTTT	CASSVNTVGNTIYF
TRBV5-6	-	TRBJ2-1	-	TGTGCCAGCAGCGAGGACCCTCGAGGGCCCAATGAGCAGTTCTTC	CASSEDPRGPNEQFF
TRBV5-1	-	TRBJ1-1	-	TGCGCCAGCAGCTTGACAGGGGAAGCTTTCTTT	CASSLTGEAFF
TRBV28	-	TRBJ2-1	-	TGTGCCAGCAGTTACGAGACAGCGTACTACAATGAGCAGTTCTTC	CASSYETAYYNEQFF